The 4 T cell receptor beta chains below all came from one sample that was sequenced in a study of blood T cell repertoires in COVID-19. Clones were sequenced by immunoSEQ multiplex PCR, and TCRdb holds only the in-frame ones, with some missing. This sample carries 150,000 to 200,000 clones, over 75% of them seen once, and the ten largest clones take approximately 13%. The sample was peripheral blood. These receptors originate from a man aged 45-65 years who had recovered from COVID-19.

The rearrangement joins TRBV18 to TRBJ2-2, with D uncertain. CDR1 KGHSH and CDR2 LQKENI come from the germline V gene. The CDR3 runs 13 residues. Trimming shortened V by 3 bases and J by 6 bases, and 8 bases separated the two germline ends. The CDR3 nucleotides are TGTGCCAGCTCACCTTTCCCGTCCGGGGAGCTGTTTTTT. Translating gives CASSPFPSGELFF.

J is TRBJ1-4 and V is TRBV3-1 (or the pseudogene TRBV3-2), with TRBD1 identical over 8 bases. The CDR3 is made up of 14 amino acids. CDR1 LGHDT and CDR2 YNNKEL come from the germline V gene (reference sequence). Unmatched junction bases numbered 10, after V lost 6 bases and J lost 10 bases. For the CDR3, the DNA is TGTGCCAGCAGTCCAGGACAGGGTTACGGAAAACTGTTTTTT. It specifies CASSPGQGYGKLFF.

The table lists this clone with a few counts. V usage is TRBV7-2 and J usage is TRBJ2-1, with D possibly TRBD2 on 7 matching bases. Trimming pared 1 base from V and 2 bases from J, leaving 12 bases between. Germline V gene lookup returns CDR1 SGHTA and CDR2 FQGNSA. The length of the CDR3 is 16 residues. This chain's CDR3 is CASSLVGGGAYNEQFF. CDR3 coding DNA: TGTGCCAGCAGCTTAGTAGGAGGGGGGGCCTACAATGAGCAGTTCTTC.

The CDR3 region is CASSLSLNNEQFF. The CDR3, as DNA: TGTGCCAGCAGTTTATCTCTAAACAATGAGCAGTTCTTC. The chain is built from TRBV27 and TRBJ2-1; no reliable D call. V dropped 0 bases and J dropped 5 bases, with 5 bases sitting between them. The CDR3 length is 13 residues. CDR1 is MNHEY, CDR2 SMNVEV, per germline (reference sequence).